This section outlines one T cell receptor (beta chain) sequence together with its context. Its matching antigen is unknown. TCRdb fed the reads into MiXCR, producing one record per CDR3 protein. The data show a few hundred thousand distinct CDR3 sequences, around 27% seen once. The source of the sample is a study of T cell repertoires in cytomegalovirus infection. Across the whole study: A matching HLA type, together with CMV infection, was signaled by public TCR beta signatures. Notes on the study in general: The ex vivo response was dominated by HLA-C-restricted CMV-specific TCR beta clonotypes. Carriage of CMV together with the relevant HLA was identifiable through cumulative public TCR beta family frequency.

This CDR3 has 15 amino acids. J gave up 4 bases and V 3 bases, and 5 bases lay outside the gene matches. Germline V gene sequence: CDR1 LNHDA, CDR2 SQIVND (reference sequence). This sequence was found in a human donor in good health (CMV status not recorded). Some clones in this sample may be carry-over from other donors' samples. The genes are TRBV19 and TRBJ2-1; 8 bases are a match to TRBD1. Sequencing used PBMCs. CDR3 region: CASSILTGGYNEQFF. In DNA, the CDR3 is TGTGCCAGTAGTATTCTTACAGGGGGATACAATGAGCAGTTCTTC. Filled out from reference TRBV19 and TRBJ2-1, the complete variable domain reads DGGITQSPKYLFRKEGQNVTLSCEQNLNHDAMYWYRQDPGQGLRLIYYSQIVNDFQKGDIAEGYSVSREKKESFPLTVTSAQKNPTAFYLCASSILTGGYNEQFFGPGTRLTVL.